Following are 26 T cell receptor beta chains from one sample sequenced in a study of control samples from healthy donors and cancer patients. Sequencing was performed with immunoSEQ multiplex PCR; in TCRdb, only in-frame clones are kept and a portion is missing. Altogether approximately 26,000 clones are present, approximately 91% being singletons, with the ten largest covering roughly 12%. Material: PBMCs. These receptors all come from a middle-aged man with lung cancer.

The chain joins TRBV7-2 to TRBJ2-1; D perhaps matches TRBD1 (5 bases). The CDR3 length is 14 residues. The V and J ends lost 1 base and 8 bases respectively, with 12 bases between them. Germline V gene lookup returns CDR1 SGHTA and CDR2 FQGNSA. CDR3 sequence: CASSLVPGYHEQFF. CDR3 nucleotides: TGTGCCAGCAGCTTAGTTCCAGGGTACCATGAGCAGTTCTTC.

This chain uses TRBV7-2 with TRBJ1-1; D not certain. Germline V gene data show CDR1 as SGHTA and CDR2 as FQGNSA. Between the trimmed V and J ends, which lost 3 bases and 1 base, there was a span of 9 bases. The CDR3 length is 14 residues. In DNA form, the CDR3 reads TGTGCCAGCAGCTTGGCCCTACGGAACACTGAAGCTTTCTTT. It is translated as CASSLALRNTEAFF.

This rearrangement joins TRBV28 to TRBJ1-5; D ambiguous. Germline V lookup: CDR1 MDHEN, CDR2 SYDVKM. The CDR3 loop spans 12 amino acids. Trimming removed 6 bases at V and 7 bases at J, with 10 bases between. CDR3 residues: CASSRPSQPQHF. The CDR3 DNA is TGTGCCAGCAGCCGTCCTTCGCAGCCCCAGCATTTT.

This clone came up once. The V gene is TRBV6-2 or TRBV6-3, the J gene TRBJ1-6; D is unclear. Trimming removed 0 bases at V and 7 bases at J, with 10 bases between. The germline CDR1 and CDR2 sequences are MNHEY and SVGEGT. CDR3 size: 15 residues. Written as DNA, the CDR3 is TGTGCCAGCAGTTACTCGTGGGGTAGGAATTCACCCCTCCACTTT. Protein sequence: CASSYSWGRNSPLHF.

This chain uses TRBV3-1 (or the pseudogene TRBV3-2) with TRBJ2-1, with 7 positions matching TRBD1. Losses at the gene ends were 2 bases for V and 13 bases for J; bases not matched to a gene: 5. The CDR3 is made up of 12 amino acids. The germline CDR1 and CDR2 sequences are LGHDT and YNNKEL (reference sequence). CDR3 DNA: TGTGCCAGCAGCCAACTGGGGGACAGACAGTTCTTC. Translated, it gives CASSQLGDRQFF.

The chain has TRBV6-5 and TRBJ1-2, with 8 bases fitting TRBD1. V lost 6 bases and J lost 8; bases outside the gene matches: 14. The CDR3 is 15 residues long. CDR1 is MNHEY and CDR2 is SVGAGI in the germline V gene. This chain's CDR3 is CASRPTGTGASGYTF. CDR3 coding DNA: TGTGCCAGCAGGCCTACCGGGACAGGAGCTTCAGGCTACACCTTC.

This clone was seen only a few times. V and J are TRBV10-2 and TRBJ2-7; D unclear. CDR1 is WSHSY, CDR2 SAAADI, per germline. This CDR3 has 15 amino acids. V gave up 2 bases and J gave up 0 bases, with 11 bases separating them. The CDR3 DNA follows: TGCGCCAGCAGTGAGGTTGGGGTGGTCTCCTACGAGCAGTACTTC. Translating gives CASSEVGVVSYEQYF.

This clone has just one count. In DNA form, the CDR3 reads TGTGCCAGCAGCCAGACCGGGCCTAGCGGGGGCGCAGATACGCAGTATTTT. Protein: CASSQTGPSGGADTQYF. This rearrangement joins TRBV7-2 to TRBJ2-3; 10 bases align to TRBD2. Germline trimming cut 5 bases from V and 4 bases from J; bases unmatched to any gene: 12. CDR1 is SGHTA and CDR2 is FQGNSA in the germline V gene. The CDR3 extends over 17 amino acids.

The genes are TRBV5-6 and TRBJ1-1; D remains unclear. Germline-derived CDR1 and CDR2 are SGHDT and YYEEEE. CDR3 length: 14 amino acids. V was pared by 0 bases and J by 1 base, with 7 bases between. The CDR3 region has the DNA TGTGCCAGCAGCTTGGAACCCGGGAACACTGAAGCTTTCTTT. It codes for CASSLEPGNTEAFF.

The chain employs TRBV4-1 and TRBJ2-6; D unresolved. Germline CDR1 is MGHRA and CDR2 is YSYEKL. V was cut by 3 bases and J by 1 base, with 16 bases left in between. The CDR3 runs to 18 residues. In DNA form, the CDR3 reads TGCGCCAGCAGCCAGGGTCCAGCCCAACAGTCTGGGGCCAACGTCCTGACTTTC. Amino acid sequence: CASSQGPAQQSGANVLTF.

By sample fraction, this clone is hyperexpanded (1% or more). Other DNA sequences in the same sample also yield this CDR3. The chain combines TRBV14 with TRBJ2-3, with 10 bases matching TRBD2. This CDR3 has 16 amino acids. Germline V CDR1 and CDR2: SGHDN, FVKESK. V lost 0 bases, J lost 7 bases, and 7 bases stayed unmatched. DNA of the CDR3: TGTGCCAGCAGCCAAGAGGACGCTAGCGGGGGCAATACGCAGTATTTT. This encodes CASSQEDASGGNTQYF.

V is TRBV9 and J is TRBJ1-3, with a weak D call TRBD1 (6 bases). The germline V gene has CDR1 SGDLS and CDR2 YYNGEE. V lost 0 bases and J lost 2, with 9 bases in between. CDR3 length: 15 residues. Here the CDR3 reads CASSVGGTTGNTIYF. The CDR3 DNA reads TGTGCCAGCAGCGTAGGAGGGACAACTGGAAACACCATATATTTT. Full variable domain (rest looked up from reference TRBV9 and TRBJ1-3): DSGVTQTPKHLITATGQRVTLRCSPRSGDLSVYWYQQSLDQGLQFLIQYYNGEERAKGNILERFSAQQFPDLHSELNLSSLELGDSALYFCASSVGGTTGNTIYFGEGSWLTVV.

This chain uses TRBV5-3 with TRBJ1-2, with D possibly TRBD1 on 6 matching bases. TRBV5-3 counts as an open reading frame of uncertain function. V was clipped by 8 bases and J by 5 bases, with 28 bases between them. This CDR3 contains 17 residues. The CDR3 DNA reads as TGTGCCAGCTATTTCTCATGGACAGTGGACGTCAAATATGGCTACACCTTC. It codes for CASYFSWTVDVKYGYTF.

The rearrangement joins TRBV5-4 to TRBJ2-5, with D perhaps matching TRBD1 or TRBD2 (5 bases each). The CDR3 spans 15 residues. Germline V lookup: CDR1 SGHNT, CDR2 YYREEE (reference sequence). Trimming stripped 0 bases from V and 2 bases from J, with 11 bases between. DNA for the CDR3: TGTGCCAGCAGCTTGGAAAAGGGACGGCAAGAGACCCAGTACTTC. Its protein is CASSLEKGRQETQYF. Based on the CDR3 plus reference TRBV5-4 and TRBJ2-5, the full variable domain is ETGVTQSPTHLIKTRGQQVTLRCSSQSGHNTVSWYQQALGQGPQFIFQYYREEENGRGNFPPRFSGLQFPNYSSELNVNALELDDSALYLCASSLEKGRQETQYFGPGTRLLVL.

This chain joins TRBV25-1 and TRBJ1-2; 9 bases fit TRBD1. V lost 3 bases and J lost 8; bases outside the gene matches: 13. The V gene's germline CDR1 is MGHDK and CDR2 SYGVNS. There are 16 residues in the CDR3. For the CDR3, the DNA is TGTGCCAGCAGTGAGGGGGACAGGGCCCTTTCAAGGGGCTACACCTTC. Translation: CASSEGDRALSRGYTF.

The J gene is TRBJ1-1, the V gene TRBV6-6; D ambiguous. The CDR3 covers 12 residues. Trimming removed 0 bases from V and 3 bases from J, with 2 bases in between. The V gene's germline CDR1 is MNHNY and CDR2 SVGAGI (reference sequence). The CDR3 DNA reads TGTGCCAGCAGTTACTCGGACACTGAAGCTTTCTTT. This codes for CASSYSDTEAFF.

This sequence joins TRBV5-4 and TRBJ2-2, with a possible D match to TRBD2 (6 bases). CDR3 length equals 16 residues. Germline CDR1 and CDR2: SGHNT and YYREEE (reference sequence). V lost 2 bases and J 2 bases, leaving 13 bases between the germline ends. The CDR3 DNA reads TGTGCCAGCAGCTTAGGAGCGGGCGCTAACACCGGGGAGCTGTTTTTT. This translates into CASSLGAGANTGELFF.

The V gene is TRBV19, the J gene TRBJ1-2; a weak D match, TRBD1 (6 bases). The CDR3 length is 14 residues. Germline V gives CDR1 LNHDA, CDR2 SQIVND (reference sequence). The V gene lost 5 bases and the J gene lost 3 bases, with 13 bases spanning the gap. The CDR3 is CASSGGTKDYGYTF. The CDR3 DNA reads as TGTGCCAGTAGTGGCGGGACAAAAGACTATGGCTACACCTTC.

This clone appeared a single time. The V and J genes are TRBV7-2 and TRBJ1-1, with 8 bases aligning to TRBD1. The length of the CDR3 is 13 residues. Germline V gene sequence: CDR1 SGHTA, CDR2 FQGNSA. The ends lost 6 bases at V and 7 bases at J; junction bases unmatched: 7. CDR3 in DNA: TGTGCCAGCAGTCTGACAGGGGATAATGAAGCTTTCTTT. Translation: CASSLTGDNEAFF.

The genes are TRBV19 and TRBJ1-1; D gene unclear. Germline V CDR1 and CDR2: LNHDA, SQIVND (reference sequence). The CDR3 has 13 amino acids. V was shortened by 2 bases and J by 0 bases, with 4 bases between the two germline ends. Here the CDR3 DNA reads TGTGCCAGTAGTATACAGGTGAACACTGAAGCTTTCTTT. It translates to CASSIQVNTEAFF. Using reference TRBV19 and TRBJ1-1 for the parts outside the CDR3, the full variable domain is DGGITQSPKYLFRKEGQNVTLSCEQNLNHDAMYWYRQDPGQGLRLIYYSQIVNDFQKGDIAEGYSVSREKKESFPLTVTSAQKNPTAFYLCASSIQVNTEAFFGQGTRLTVV.

The chain joins TRBV18 to TRBJ2-2, with 10 bases lining up with TRBD2. This CDR3 spans 18 amino acids. V shed 5 bases and J 0 bases; nucleotides not matched to a gene: 9. Germline V CDR1 and CDR2: KGHSH, LQKENI. The CDR3 DNA follows: TGTGCCAGCTCAGAAAGGCTAGCGGGGGCCACGAACACCGGGGAGCTGTTTTTT. It translates to CASSERLAGATNTGELFF. Together with reference TRBV18 and TRBJ2-2, the CDR3 gives the full variable domain: NAGVMQNPRHLVRRRGQEARLRCSPMKGHSHVYWYRQLPEEGLKFMVYLQKENIIDESGMPKERFSAEFPKEGPSILRIQQVVRGDSAAYFCASSERLAGATNTGELFFGEGSRLTVL.

CDR3 loop: CASSFPGPTDTQYF. The CDR3, as DNA: TGTGCCAGCTCATTTCCCGGCCCCACAGATACGCAGTATTTT. This chain joins TRBV18 and TRBJ2-3; unclear D gene. Trimming stripped 5 bases from V and 2 bases from J, with 11 bases between. The CDR3 has 14 residues. Per the germline V gene, CDR1 is KGHSH and CDR2 is LQKENI. The variable domain in full, with the rest retrieved from reference TRBV18 and TRBJ2-3, is NAGVMQNPRHLVRRRGQEARLRCSPMKGHSHVYWYRQLPEEGLKFMVYLQKENIIDESGMPKERFSAEFPKEGPSILRIQQVVRGDSAAYFCASSFPGPTDTQYFGPGTRLTVL.

The V and J genes are TRBV29-1 and TRBJ1-5, with D possibly TRBD1 on 5 matching bases. V gave up 4 bases and J gave up 3 bases, with 10 bases separating them. Germline V CDR1 and CDR2: SQVTM, ANQGSEA. This CDR3 has 13 residues. The CDR3 spells CSVVGDYNQPQHF. DNA of the CDR3: TGCAGCGTTGTAGGGGATTACAATCAGCCCCAGCATTTT. Full variable domain (missing parts from reference TRBV29-1 and TRBJ1-5): SAVISQKPSRDICQRGTSLTIQCQVDSQVTMMFWYRQQPGQSLTLIATANQGSEATYESGFVIDKFPISRPNLTFSTLTVSNMSPEDSSIYLCSVVGDYNQPQHFGDGTRLSIL.

The chain is built from TRBV6-1 and TRBJ2-3; TRBD2 matches 8 bases. The CDR3 extends over 17 amino acids. Germline V gives CDR1 MNHNS, CDR2 SASEGT. V was pared by 4 bases and J by 0 bases, with 9 bases of the junction left unmatched. The CDR3 loop reads CASSATGTRGSTDTQYF. The DNA for the CDR3 is TGTGCCAGCAGTGCTACAGGGACTAGGGGTAGCACAGATACGCAGTATTTT.

The V gene is TRBV2, the J gene TRBJ1-2, with D uncertain. CDR3 length equals 14 residues. CDR1 and CDR2 (germline): SNHLY, FYNNEI. The V and J ends lost 8 bases and 0 bases respectively, with 13 bases between them. The CDR3 region has the DNA TGTGCCAGCTCCTCCCCAGAGTCTAACTATGGCTACACCTTC. Translated, it gives CASSSPESNYGYTF.

This chain uses TRBV6-5 with TRBJ1-1, with D perhaps matching TRBD1 (6 bases). Germline CDR1 is MNHEY and CDR2 is SVGAGI. There are 12 residues in the CDR3. The germline V and J ends were trimmed by 8 bases and 5 bases, with 12 bases remaining between them. The CDR3 coding sequence is TGTGCCAGCGTACAGGGTAGGACTGAAGCTTTCTTT. Its translation: CASVQGRTEAFF.